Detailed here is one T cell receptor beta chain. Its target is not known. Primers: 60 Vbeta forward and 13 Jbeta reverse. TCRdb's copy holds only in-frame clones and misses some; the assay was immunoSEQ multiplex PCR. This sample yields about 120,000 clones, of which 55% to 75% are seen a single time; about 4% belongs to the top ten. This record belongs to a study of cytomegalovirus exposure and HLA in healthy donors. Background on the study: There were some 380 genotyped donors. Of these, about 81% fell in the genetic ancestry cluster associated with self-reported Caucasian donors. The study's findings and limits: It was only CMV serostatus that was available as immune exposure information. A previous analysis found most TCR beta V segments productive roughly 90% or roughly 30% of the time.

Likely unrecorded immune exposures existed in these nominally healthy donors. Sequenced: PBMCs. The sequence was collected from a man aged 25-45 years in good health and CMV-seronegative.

CDR3 coding DNA: TGTGCCAGTATACGACGGGACAGGAGCTACGAGCAGTACTTC. It is translated as CASIRRDRSYEQYF. The V gene is TRBV19, the J gene TRBJ2-7; TRBD1 agrees at 8 bases. The V segment lost 7 bases and the J segment 3 bases; nucleotides outside the gene matches: 8. The length of the CDR3 is 14 residues. Germline values: CDR1 LNHDA, CDR2 SQIVND (reference sequence).